This paragraph reports one T cell receptor (beta chain). Antigen: not known. The record originates from a study of T cell responses to AZD1222 COVID-19 vaccine. In the study overall: The study pooled second doses at about 4 or about 12 weeks.

The table came from immunoSEQ multiplex PCR; TCRdb's copy has only in-frame clones and leaves some out. The table includes 90,000 to 120,000 clones, about 90% detected once. Study results and caveats: Spike-specific TCR breadth and depth went up after people got two AZD1222 doses. CD4 TCRs associated with vaccination spanned spike, dominating at 160-218 and 743-854.

The input for sequencing was peripheral blood, taken on day 0 of AZD1222 vaccination. The receptor comes from an adult in good health.

In nucleotides, the CDR3 is TGCGCCAGAAGGACAGCTAATCAGCCCCAGCATTTT. This gives the protein CARRTANQPQHF. The chain joins TRBV10-2 to TRBJ1-5, with D perhaps matching TRBD1 (6 bases). The CDR3 runs 12 residues. The V end lost 9 bases, the J end lost 4 bases, and 10 bases lay between the germline ends. Germline V gives CDR1 WSHSY, CDR2 SAAADI.